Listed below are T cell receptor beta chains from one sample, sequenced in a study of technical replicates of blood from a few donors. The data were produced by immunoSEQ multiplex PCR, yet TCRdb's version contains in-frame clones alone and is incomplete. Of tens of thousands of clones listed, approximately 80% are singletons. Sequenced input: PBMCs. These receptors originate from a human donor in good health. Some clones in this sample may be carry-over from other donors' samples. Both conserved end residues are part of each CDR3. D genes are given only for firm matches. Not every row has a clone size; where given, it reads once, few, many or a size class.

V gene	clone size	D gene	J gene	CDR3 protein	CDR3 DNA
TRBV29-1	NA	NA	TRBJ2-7	CSVKQGWEQYF	TGCAGCGTTAAACAGGGTTGGGAGCAGTACTTC
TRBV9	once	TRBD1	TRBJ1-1	CASSASTGGTEAFF	TGTGCCAGCAGCGCATCGACAGGGGGCACTGAAGCTTTCTTT
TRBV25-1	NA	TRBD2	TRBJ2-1	CASSDPSGNYNEQFF	TGTGCCAGCAGTGACCCTAGCGGAAACTACAATGAGCAGTTCTTC
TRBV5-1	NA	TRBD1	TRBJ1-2	CASSLPGGSSDGYTF	TGCGCCAGCAGCTTGCCAGGGGGGTCGTCAGATGGCTACACCTTC
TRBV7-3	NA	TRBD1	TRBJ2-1	CASSFRLQGPTNEQFF	TGTGCCAGCAGCTTCAGGCTACAGGGGCCGACCAATGAGCAGTTCTTC
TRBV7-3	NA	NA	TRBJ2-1	CASSLTLASWSEQFF	TGTGCCAGCAGCTTAACGCTAGCTAGCTGGAGTGAGCAGTTCTTC
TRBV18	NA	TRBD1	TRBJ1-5	CASSPGQGGSPQHF	TGTGCCAGCTCACCGGGACAGGGTGGAAGCCCCCAGCATTTT
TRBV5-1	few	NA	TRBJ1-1	CASSLGGGYTEAFF	TGCGCCAGCAGCTTGGGGGGAGGGTACACTGAAGCTTTCTTT
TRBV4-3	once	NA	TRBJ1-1	CASSREQAGLTEAFF	TGCGCCAGCAGCCGAGAACAGGCGGGGCTGACTGAAGCTTTCTTT
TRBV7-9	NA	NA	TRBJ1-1	CASSQWTTEAFF	TGTGCCAGCAGCCAATGGACTACTGAAGCTTTCTTT
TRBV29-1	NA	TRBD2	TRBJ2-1	CSVLGRGGEQFF	TGCAGCGTCCTGGGGAGGGGCGGTGAGCAGTTCTTC